This note documents a single T cell receptor beta chain sequence. No antigen is known for it. The source of the sample is a study of cytomegalovirus exposure and HLA in healthy donors. Study summary: Earlier findings included about 120 million unique TCR beta sequences obtained from around 180 million T cells.

Trimming pared 4 bases from V and 4 bases from J, leaving 16 bases between. The CDR3 has 15 amino acids. Germline CDR1 and CDR2: LGHNA and YNFKEQ. The PCR ran on 60 Vbeta and 13 Jbeta primers. The assay was immunoSEQ multiplex PCR, and TCRdb's table has in-frame clones only and misses some. This table holds about 130,000 clones, roughly 60% found once. Notes on the study in general: Previous analysis showed most TCR beta V segments were productive about 87% or about 30% of the time.

This clonotype was obtained from a woman aged 40 to 49 in good health and CMV-seronegative. The V gene is TRBV4-2, the J gene TRBJ2-5; a weak D match, TRBD1 (5 bases). Specimen: PBMCs. The CDR3 sequence is CASSPSNGRVETQYF. The CDR3 DNA sequence: TGTGCCAGCAGCCCTTCAAACGGCAGGGTAGAGACCCAGTACTTC.